This paragraph reports one T cell receptor beta chain. In germline, CDR1 is SGHVS, CDR2 FNYEAQ. Trimming stripped 1 base from V and 3 bases from J, with 13 bases between. The CDR3 covers 15 residues. Assay: immunoSEQ multiplex PCR; the TCRdb copy retains only in-frame clones and omits some. This sample carries approximately 97,000 clones, roughly 92% of them seen once, and the ten largest clones take more than 1.5%. The sample originates from a study of blood T cell repertoires in COVID-19. The sequenced material came from peripheral blood. The chain is built from TRBV7-6 and TRBJ2-7, with D possibly being TRBD2 (7 bases). The clonotype was recovered from a woman in her 50s with COVID-19, enrolled during active disease. This chain's CDR3 is CASSLGEGGHYEQYF. CDR3 nucleotides: TGTGCCAGCAGCTTAGGGGAGGGGGGCCACTACGAGCAGTACTTC.